This is a list of T cell receptor beta chains from one sample in a study of blood T cell repertoires in COVID-19. Clones were read by immunoSEQ multiplex PCR, and TCRdb kept only the in-frame ones, dropping some. The sample has about 300,000 clones; just over 85% are singletons. What was sequenced was PBMCs or T cells enriched from blood (not recorded which). The receptors shown here come from a man aged 25 to 40 who had recovered from COVID-19. CDR3s include the opening cysteine and the closing phenylalanine or tryptophan. The D gene is left open where the match is weak. Clone size is shown for a subset of rows, as once, few, many or a class of expanded clone.

V: TRBV19
J: TRBJ1-6
D: TRBD1
size: -
DNA: TGTGCCAGTAGTATTCAGGGGGCGAATTCACCCCTCCACTTT
CDR3: CASSIQGANSPLHF

V: TRBV18
J: TRBJ2-7
D: TRBD1
size: -
DNA: TGTGCCAGCTCTACGGACAGGGGATCCAACGAGCAGTACTTC
CDR3: CASSTDRGSNEQYF

V: TRBV10-3
J: TRBJ1-4
D: -
size: -
DNA: TGTGCCATCAGTGACCCAATTCAGACAGATCCAGAAAAACTGTTTTTT
CDR3: CAISDPIQTDPEKLFF

V: TRBV19
J: TRBJ1-5
D: -
size: few
DNA: TGTGCCAGTAGTATGGGTCTCGGGGTTTGGCAGCCCCAGCATTTT
CDR3: CASSMGLGVWQPQHF

V: TRBV19
J: TRBJ2-7
D: -
size: -
DNA: TGTGCCAGTAGTACAGCGACAGGGAGGAGCGACGAGCAGTACTTC
CDR3: CASSTATGRSDEQYF

V: TRBV4-2
J: TRBJ2-7
D: TRBD2
size: few
DNA: TGTGCCAGCAGCCAAGATCTTACGGGACTAGCGGACTACGAGCAGTACTTC
CDR3: CASSQDLTGLADYEQYF

V: TRBV9
J: TRBJ2-1
D: -
size: once
DNA: TGTGCCAGCAGCGACTCGGGGGCCTACAATGAGCAGTTCTTC
CDR3: CASSDSGAYNEQFF

V: TRBV4-1
J: TRBJ2-7
D: TRBD2
size: -
DNA: TGCGCCAGCAGCCAATTGTCAAGCGGGGACTTCGTGTACGAGCAGTACTTC
CDR3: CASSQLSSGDFVYEQYF

V: TRBV5-4
J: TRBJ1-1
D: TRBD1
size: -
DNA: TGTGCCAGCAGCCGGCCGGGACAGGGAGCAGTTCCCGACACTGAAGCTTTCTTT
CDR3: CASSRPGQGAVPDTEAFF

V: TRBV7-9
J: TRBJ2-1
D: TRBD2
size: once
DNA: TGTGCCAGCAGCTTATTAGGGACTAGCGCACACAATGAGCAGTTCTTC
CDR3: CASSLLGTSAHNEQFF

V: TRBV3-1/TRBV3-2
J: TRBJ1-1
D: TRBD1
size: -
DNA: TGTGCCAGCAGCCACCAACAGGGGGCTGAAGCTTTCTTT
CDR3: CASSHQQGAEAFF

V: TRBV6-2/TRBV6-3
J: TRBJ2-5
D: -
size: once
DNA: TGTGCCAGCAGTTACGCGAGGGGGGGCCTCCGAGAGACCCAGTACTTC
CDR3: CASSYARGGLRETQYF

V: TRBV5-6
J: TRBJ1-2
D: -
size: -
DNA: TGTGCCAGCAGCTTGCCGGGGGTAGGCTACACCTTC
CDR3: CASSLPGVGYTF

V: TRBV9
J: TRBJ2-3
D: TRBD1
size: -
DNA: TGTGCCAGCAGCCCGGGACAGGTACTTAATACGCAGTATTTT
CDR3: CASSPGQVLNTQYF

V: TRBV11-2
J: TRBJ1-4
D: -
size: -
DNA: TGTGCCAGCAGCCCCTACGGCGGGGAGAGTGAAAAACTGTTTTTT
CDR3: CASSPYGGESEKLFF

V: TRBV7-6
J: TRBJ2-3
D: TRBD2
size: -
DNA: TGTGCCAGCAGCTTGGTGGGAGGGCCAGATACGCAGTATTTT
CDR3: CASSLVGGPDTQYF

V: TRBV7-6
J: TRBJ2-1
D: TRBD2
size: -
DNA: TGTGCCAGCAGCTGGACTAGCGGGAATGAGCAGTTCTTC
CDR3: CASSWTSGNEQFF

V: TRBV9
J: TRBJ1-6
D: -
size: -
DNA: TGTGCCAGCAGCGTAGCTCGGGGATTCGGTAATTCACCCCTCCACTTT
CDR3: CASSVARGFGNSPLHF

V: TRBV6-1
J: TRBJ2-5
D: TRBD1
size: -
DNA: TGTGCCAGCAGTGAAGTTGACGGACAGGGCCAAGAGACCCAGTACTTC
CDR3: CASSEVDGQGQETQYF

V: TRBV5-1
J: TRBJ2-1
D: TRBD2
size: -
DNA: TGCGCCAGCAGCGGTTTAGGGCTAGCGGAACTCAAGGGGTACAATGAGCAGTTCTTC
CDR3: CASSGLGLAELKGYNEQFF

V: TRBV4-1
J: TRBJ1-1
D: TRBD1
size: -
DNA: TGCGCCAGCACCCCGGGACAGGGTCCGTACACTGAAGCTTTCTTT
CDR3: CASTPGQGPYTEAFF

V: TRBV28
J: TRBJ1-2
D: -
size: -
DNA: TGTGCCAGCAGTCCCCAGGGGCCCTATGGCTACACCTTC
CDR3: CASSPQGPYGYTF

V: TRBV6-5
J: TRBJ2-6
D: -
size: -
DNA: TGTGCCAGCAGTTACATCACAGGGAGGGAGGCCAACGTCCTGACTTTC
CDR3: CASSYITGREANVLTF

V: TRBV28
J: TRBJ2-1
D: TRBD1
size: -
DNA: TGTGCCAGCAGTTCCCCGGGACAGGGCCTAATGGATGAGCAGTTCTTC
CDR3: CASSSPGQGLMDEQFF

V: TRBV11-2
J: TRBJ2-1
D: -
size: -
DNA: TGTGCCAGCAGCGTCCGACTCCTTTCGGGCTCCTACAATGAGCAGTTCTTC
CDR3: CASSVRLLSGSYNEQFF

V: TRBV19
J: TRBJ2-7
D: TRBD2
size: -
DNA: TGTGCCAGTAGTATGATTGGGACTAGCTCCTACGAGCAGTACTTC
CDR3: CASSMIGTSSYEQYF

V: TRBV11-2
J: TRBJ1-3
D: TRBD1
size: -
DNA: TGTGCCAGCAGCTTGGACAGGGTCCGAGGAACTGGAAACACCATATATTTT
CDR3: CASSLDRVRGTGNTIYF

V: TRBV14
J: TRBJ1-2
D: -
size: -
DNA: TGTGCCAGCAGCCAAGATCCGGAGGAGTGGCATGGCTACACCTTC
CDR3: CASSQDPEEWHGYTF

V: TRBV2
J: TRBJ2-7
D: -
size: -
DNA: TGTGCCAGCAGGTCCGGGGAAACCGGCGAGCAGTACTTC
CDR3: CASRSGETGEQYF

V: TRBV11-2
J: TRBJ2-3
D: -
size: -
DNA: TGTGCCAGCAGCTTAACGCAGGGCACAGATACGCAGTATTTT
CDR3: CASSLTQGTDTQYF

V: TRBV5-1
J: TRBJ2-2
D: -
size: -
DNA: TGCGCCAGCAGCTTCTCACAGCAGAACACCGGGGAGCTGTTTTTT
CDR3: CASSFSQQNTGELFF

V: TRBV6-5
J: TRBJ2-2
D: TRBD2
size: -
DNA: TGTGCCAGCAGTTACTCTTTAGCGGGAGGGACCGGGGAGCTGTTTTTT
CDR3: CASSYSLAGGTGELFF

V: TRBV15
J: TRBJ1-1
D: -
size: -
DNA: TGTGCCACCAGCACGTGGGGCGGATTGAACACTGAAGCTTTCTTT
CDR3: CATSTWGGLNTEAFF

V: TRBV5-6
J: TRBJ2-5
D: -
size: once
DNA: TGTGCCAGCCGGGACATAGAAGAGACCCAGTACTTC
CDR3: CASRDIEETQYF

V: TRBV24-1
J: TRBJ1-1
D: TRBD1
size: -
DNA: TGTGCCACCACTAGTCGACAGGGGCAACCTTTCTTT
CDR3: CATTSRQGQPFF

V: TRBV27
J: TRBJ1-6
D: TRBD1
size: -
DNA: TGTGCCAGCAGGAGACAGGGAGCGCTCTATAATTCACCCCTCCACTTT
CDR3: CASRRQGALYNSPLHF

V: TRBV5-5
J: TRBJ2-2
D: TRBD1
size: once
DNA: TGTGCCAGCAGCCTCGACAGGGGGTCGAACACCGGGGAGCTGTTTTTT
CDR3: CASSLDRGSNTGELFF

V: TRBV7-9
J: TRBJ2-6
D: TRBD1
size: once
DNA: TGTGCCAGCAGCTCCTCGGACAGGGGGTTTGGGGCCAACGTCCTGACTTTC
CDR3: CASSSSDRGFGANVLTF

V: TRBV19
J: TRBJ1-2
D: -
size: -
DNA: TGTGCCAGTAGTATTCCAGGCCAGGGTGGATATGGCTACACCTTC
CDR3: CASSIPGQGGYGYTF

V: TRBV11-2
J: TRBJ1-1
D: -
size: -
DNA: TGTGCCAGCAGCTTAGGGTCAGAGAACACTGAAGCTTTCTTT
CDR3: CASSLGSENTEAFF

V: TRBV29-1
J: TRBJ1-1
D: -
size: -
DNA: TGCAGCGTTGAAAACCGGGTTGAAGCTTTCTTT
CDR3: CSVENRVEAFF

V: TRBV11-2
J: TRBJ2-7
D: TRBD2
size: -
DNA: TGTGCCAGCAGCTTACCTAGCGGCTACGAGCAGTACTTC
CDR3: CASSLPSGYEQYF

V: TRBV29-1
J: TRBJ2-5
D: -
size: -
DNA: TGCAGCGCCGGAGGAGGGAAAGAGACCCAGTACTTC
CDR3: CSAGGGKETQYF

V: TRBV5-1
J: TRBJ1-3
D: TRBD1
size: -
DNA: TGCGCCAGCAGCGACGGAACAGGGGTATCTGGAAACACCATATATTTT
CDR3: CASSDGTGVSGNTIYF

V: TRBV11-2
J: TRBJ2-5
D: TRBD1
size: -
DNA: TGTGCCAGCAGCCAGGGACAGGGTGGATGGGAGACCCAGTACTTC
CDR3: CASSQGQGGWETQYF

V: TRBV29-1
J: TRBJ1-1
D: -
size: -
DNA: TGCAGCGCCGACTCCTCCCGGGGCACTGAAGCTTTCTTT
CDR3: CSADSSRGTEAFF

V: TRBV19
J: TRBJ1-2
D: -
size: -
DNA: TGTGCCAGTACCGAAGGGGGGGGGAGCTATGGCTACACCTTC
CDR3: CASTEGGGSYGYTF

V: TRBV3-1/TRBV3-2
J: TRBJ1-2
D: TRBD1
size: -
DNA: TGTGCCAGCAGCCCGCGGGACAGGGGAGCCTATGGCTACACCTTC
CDR3: CASSPRDRGAYGYTF

V: TRBV28
J: TRBJ1-2
D: TRBD1
size: -
DNA: TGTGCCACCTCGGGACAGGGGGTGGGTTACTATGGCTACACCTTC
CDR3: CATSGQGVGYYGYTF

V: TRBV2
J: TRBJ1-1
D: TRBD1
size: -
DNA: TGTGCCAGCAATCCCGACAGGGCGGGGAACACTGAAGCTTTCTTT
CDR3: CASNPDRAGNTEAFF

V: TRBV6-4
J: TRBJ1-1
D: TRBD1
size: once
DNA: TGTGCCAGCAGTGCTATCGGAGACAGGGGAATGAACACTGAAGCTTTCTTT
CDR3: CASSAIGDRGMNTEAFF

V: TRBV11-1
J: TRBJ2-3
D: -
size: once
DNA: TGTGCCAGCAGCCTCAGAGATACGCAGTATTTT
CDR3: CASSLRDTQYF

V: TRBV5-1
J: TRBJ2-2
D: -
size: -
DNA: TGCGCCAGCAGTTCCCGGCGGGCACGAAACACCGGGGAGCTGTTTTTT
CDR3: CASSSRRARNTGELFF